This TCR beta chain was sequenced in a study of blood T cell repertoires in COVID-19. Overall study context: Samples representing acute and convalescent COVID-19 were sourced from the United States, Italy and Spain. Nucleic acid was either cDNA or gDNA, and it came from T cells, B-cell-depleted T cells, or PBMCs.

The V gene lost 6 bases and the J gene lost 5 bases, with 14 bases spanning the gap. There are 13 residues in the CDR3. Looked up from germline, CDR1 is PRHDT and CDR2 is FYEKMQ (reference sequence). Assay: immunoSEQ multiplex PCR; the TCRdb copy retains only in-frame clones and omits some. This sample has over 70,000 clones, with about nine tenths found just once. The rearrangement links TRBV13 to TRBJ2-7, with D possibly TRBD2 on 5 matching bases. The sequenced sample was peripheral blood. The TCR originated in a human donor in a cohort sampled during active COVID-19. The CDR3 nucleotides read TGTGCCAGCAGTCCGAGGGTGGCAGACGAGCAGTACTTC. Translated, it gives CASSPRVADEQYF.